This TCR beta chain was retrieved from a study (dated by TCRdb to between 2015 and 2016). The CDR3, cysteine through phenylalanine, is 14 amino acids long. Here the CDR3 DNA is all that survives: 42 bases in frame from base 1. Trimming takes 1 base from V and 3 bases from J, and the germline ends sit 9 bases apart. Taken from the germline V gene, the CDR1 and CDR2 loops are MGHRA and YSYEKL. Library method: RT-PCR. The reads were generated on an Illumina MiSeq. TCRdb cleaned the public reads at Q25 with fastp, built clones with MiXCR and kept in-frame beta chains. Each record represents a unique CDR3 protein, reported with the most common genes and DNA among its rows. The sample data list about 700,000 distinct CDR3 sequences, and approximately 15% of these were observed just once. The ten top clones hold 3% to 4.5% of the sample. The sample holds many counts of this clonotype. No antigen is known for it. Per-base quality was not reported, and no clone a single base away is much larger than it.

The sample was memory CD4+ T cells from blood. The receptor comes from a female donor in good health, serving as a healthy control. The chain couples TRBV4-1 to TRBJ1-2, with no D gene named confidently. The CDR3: CASSQGTAHYGYTF. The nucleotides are TGCGCCAGCAGCCAAGGGACCGCTCACTATGGCTACACCTTC.